Shown below are 9 T cell receptor beta chains from a single sample sequenced in a study of T cells in Graves' hyperthyroidism and ophthalmopathy (dated by TCRdb to the late 2010s). Library preparation used multiplex PCR. These reads were obtained on an Illumina HiSeq 2000. TCR beta CDR3 regions were amplified from RNA transcripts. For the first round of RT-PCR on the TCR CDR3, the HTBI primer set was used together with the Qiagen OneStep RT-PCR kit. The public reads were run again by TCRdb, first through fastp at Q25 and then through MiXCR, and only productive beta chains were kept. CDR3 protein duplicates are merged, each entry listing the most common genes and DNA. The sample records some 400,000 distinct CDR3 sequences, approximately 20% of which are singletons. The ten largest make up about 3.5% of the sample. Sequencing used blood. The receptors were sampled from a woman younger than 30 with Graves' hyperthyroidism.

The chain is built from TRBV18 and TRBJ1-1; TRBD1 might be the D (5 bases). V lost 6 bases to trimming and J lost 4 bases, with 15 bases between them. There are 14 residues in the CDR3. Looked up from germline, CDR1 is KGHSH and CDR2 is LQKENI. The CDR3: CASSQLGGTTEAFF. In DNA, the CDR3 is TGTGCCAGCTCCCAATTGGGGGGGACCACTGAAGCTTTCTTT.

This chain connects TRBV6-2 or TRBV6-3 to TRBJ1-5; D call uncertain. Germline V gives CDR1 MNHEY, CDR2 SVGEGT. The CDR3 runs to 14 residues. Trimming took 3 bases from V and 1 from J, leaving 7 bases between them. In nucleotides, the CDR3 is TGTGCCAGCAGTTATGAGTCCAGCAATCAGCCCCAGCATTTT. It encodes CASSYESSNQPQHF.

This clonotype has a count of ten or more. The chain recombines TRBV27 with TRBJ2-2; D remains ambiguous. This CDR3 is built from 16 residues. Germline-derived CDR1 and CDR2 are MNHEY and SMNVEV (reference sequence). V lost 1 base, J lost 0 bases, and 9 bases lay in between. DNA for the CDR3: TGTGCCAGCAGTTTATTCTACACTACGAACACCGGGGAGCTGTTTTTT. This translates into CASSLFYTTNTGELFF.

Points on this clonotype: A much larger clone differs by one base, so this may be a read error. The chain links TRBV6-1 to TRBJ1-5; D is perhaps TRBD1 (5 bases). CDR3 length: 12 amino acids. The germline V gene encodes CDR1 MNHNS and CDR2 SASEGT. The CDR3 region has the DNA TGTGCCGGCAGTGGGGGGATAGAGACCCATCATTTT. As protein: CAGSGGIETHHF.

There are many counts of this clonotype. The chain links TRBV27 to TRBJ1-2; 7 bases line up with TRBD1. The V gene end was trimmed by 6 bases and the J gene end by 6 bases; junction bases not matched to a gene: 10. Germline loops: CDR1 MNHEY, CDR2 SMNVEV (reference sequence). This CDR3 is built from 14 residues. The DNA for the CDR3 is TGTGCCAGCAGAGGGACAGCGGTCCTAAATGGCTACACCTTC. Encoded protein: CASRGTAVLNGYTF.

The chain links TRBV6-1 to TRBJ1-2, with D uncertain. V lost 5 bases and J 4 bases, leaving 11 bases between the germline ends. The V gene's germline CDR1 is MNHNS and CDR2 SASEGT. The CDR3 consists of 13 residues. The CDR3 nucleotides are TGTGCCAGCAGTCTCGGGATGAGCTATGGCTACACCTTC. This encodes CASSLGMSYGYTF.

This chain joins TRBV20-1 and TRBJ2-7, with 7 bases fitting TRBD1. The germline gives CDR1 DFQATT, CDR2 SNEGSKA (reference sequence). The CDR3 spans 14 residues. The J segment lost 1 base and the V segment lost 1 base, leaving 4 bases of the junction unmatched. This CDR3 is CSARALQGSYEQYF. The CDR3, as DNA: TGCAGTGCTAGAGCGTTACAGGGGTCCTACGAGCAGTACTTC.

At least ten counts were recorded for this clonotype. This chain links TRBV12-3 or TRBV12-4 with TRBJ1-3; D gene unclear. CDR3 length: 13 amino acids. V was pared by 4 bases and J by 0 bases, with 4 bases between. The CDR3 coding sequence is TGTGCCAGCAGTTCATCCTCTGGAAACACCATATATTTT. It codes for CASSSSSGNTIYF.

This chain joins TRBV28 and TRBJ1-1, with D possibly matching TRBD1 (5 bases). Germline V gene sequence: CDR1 MDHEN, CDR2 SYDVKM. The CDR3 length is 13 residues. The germline V and J ends were trimmed by 8 bases and 10 bases, with 20 bases remaining between them. CDR3 bases: TGTGCCAGCCGTCCCCCGGCCAGCGGGGGAGCTTTCTTT. Translation: CASRPPASGGAFF.